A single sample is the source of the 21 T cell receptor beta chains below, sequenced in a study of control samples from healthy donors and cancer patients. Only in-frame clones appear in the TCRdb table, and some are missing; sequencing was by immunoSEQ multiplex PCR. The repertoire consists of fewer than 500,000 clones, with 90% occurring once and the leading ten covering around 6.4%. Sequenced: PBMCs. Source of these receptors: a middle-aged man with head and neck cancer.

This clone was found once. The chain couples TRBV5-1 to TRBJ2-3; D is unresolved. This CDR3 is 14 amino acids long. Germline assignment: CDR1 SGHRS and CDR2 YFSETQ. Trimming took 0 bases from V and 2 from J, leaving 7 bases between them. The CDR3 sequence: CASSLEGFTDTQYF. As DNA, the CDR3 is TGCGCCAGCAGCTTGGAGGGTTTCACAGATACGCAGTATTTT. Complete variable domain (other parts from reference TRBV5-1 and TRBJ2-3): KAGVTQTPRYLIKTRGQQVTLSCSPISGHRSVSWYQQTPGQGLQFLFEYFSETQRNKGNFPGRFSGRQFSNSRSEMNVSTLELGDSALYLCASSLEGFTDTQYFGPGTRLTVL.

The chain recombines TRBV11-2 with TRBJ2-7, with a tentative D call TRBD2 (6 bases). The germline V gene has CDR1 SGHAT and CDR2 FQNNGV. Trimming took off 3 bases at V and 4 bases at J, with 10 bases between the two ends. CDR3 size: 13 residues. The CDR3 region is CASSFGGPYEQYF. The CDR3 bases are TGTGCCAGCAGCTTCGGGGGACCGTACGAGCAGTACTTC.

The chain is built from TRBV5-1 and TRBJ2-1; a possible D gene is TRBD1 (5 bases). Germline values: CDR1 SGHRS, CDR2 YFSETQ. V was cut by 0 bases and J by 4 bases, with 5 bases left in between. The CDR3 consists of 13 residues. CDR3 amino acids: CASSLGQYNEQFF. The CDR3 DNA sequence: TGCGCCAGCAGCTTGGGACAGTACAATGAGCAGTTCTTC.

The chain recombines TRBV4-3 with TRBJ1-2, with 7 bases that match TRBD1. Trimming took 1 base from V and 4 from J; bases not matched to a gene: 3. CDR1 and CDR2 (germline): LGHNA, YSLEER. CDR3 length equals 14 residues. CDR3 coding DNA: TGCGCCAGCAGCCAAGCACAGGGGAGCTATGGCTACACCTTC. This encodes CASSQAQGSYGYTF.

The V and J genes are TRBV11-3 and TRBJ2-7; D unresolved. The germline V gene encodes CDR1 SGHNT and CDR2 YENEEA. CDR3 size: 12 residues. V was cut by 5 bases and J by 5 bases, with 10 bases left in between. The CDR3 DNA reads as TGTGCCAGCAGCCCTTCGCCCGACGAGCAGTACTTC. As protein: CASSPSPDEQYF.

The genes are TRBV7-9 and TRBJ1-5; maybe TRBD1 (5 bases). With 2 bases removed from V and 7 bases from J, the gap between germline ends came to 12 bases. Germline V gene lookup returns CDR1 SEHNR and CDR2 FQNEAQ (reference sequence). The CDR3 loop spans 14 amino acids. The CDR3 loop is CASSLQGEQQPQHF. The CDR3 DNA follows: TGTGCCAGCAGCTTACAGGGAGAACAACAGCCCCAGCATTTT.

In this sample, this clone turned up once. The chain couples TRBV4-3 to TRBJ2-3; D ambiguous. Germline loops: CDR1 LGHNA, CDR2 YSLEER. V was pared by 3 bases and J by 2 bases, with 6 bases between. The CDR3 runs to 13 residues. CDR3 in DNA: TGCGCCAGCAGCCATTCCCTCACAGATACGCAGTATTTT. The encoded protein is CASSHSLTDTQYF.

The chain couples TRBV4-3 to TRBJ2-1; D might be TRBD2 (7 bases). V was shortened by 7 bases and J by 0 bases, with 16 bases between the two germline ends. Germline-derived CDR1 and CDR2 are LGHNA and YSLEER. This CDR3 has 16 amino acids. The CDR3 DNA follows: TGCGCCAGCAAAGGGGGGGGCCCTAGCTCCTACAATGAGCAGTTCTTC. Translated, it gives CASKGGGPSSYNEQFF.

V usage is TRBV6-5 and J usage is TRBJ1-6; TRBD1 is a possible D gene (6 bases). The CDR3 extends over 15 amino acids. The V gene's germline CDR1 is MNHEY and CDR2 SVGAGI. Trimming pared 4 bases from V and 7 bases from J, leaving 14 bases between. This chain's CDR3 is CASSFTGQKNSPLHF. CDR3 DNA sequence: TGTGCCAGCAGTTTTACAGGGCAGAAAAATTCACCCCTCCACTTT.

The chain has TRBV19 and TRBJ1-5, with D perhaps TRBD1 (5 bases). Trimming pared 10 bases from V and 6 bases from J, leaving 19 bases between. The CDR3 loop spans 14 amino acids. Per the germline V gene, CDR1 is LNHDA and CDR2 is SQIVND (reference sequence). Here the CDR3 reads CATRGVNVLQPQHF. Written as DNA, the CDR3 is TGTGCCACCAGAGGGGTCAATGTCCTTCAGCCCCAGCATTTT.

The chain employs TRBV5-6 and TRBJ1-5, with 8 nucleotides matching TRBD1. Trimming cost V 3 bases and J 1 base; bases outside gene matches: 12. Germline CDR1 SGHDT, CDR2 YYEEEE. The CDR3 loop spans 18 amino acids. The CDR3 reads CASSSIRQGIGSNQPQHF. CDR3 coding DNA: TGTGCCAGCAGCTCGATCCGACAGGGGATCGGAAGCAATCAGCCCCAGCATTTT. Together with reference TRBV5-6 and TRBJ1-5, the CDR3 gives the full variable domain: DAGVTQSPTHLIKTRGQQVTLRCSPKSGHDTVSWYQQALGQGPQFIFQYYEEEERQRGNFPDRFSGHQFPNYSSELNVNALLLGDSALYLCASSSIRQGIGSNQPQHFGDGTRLSIL.

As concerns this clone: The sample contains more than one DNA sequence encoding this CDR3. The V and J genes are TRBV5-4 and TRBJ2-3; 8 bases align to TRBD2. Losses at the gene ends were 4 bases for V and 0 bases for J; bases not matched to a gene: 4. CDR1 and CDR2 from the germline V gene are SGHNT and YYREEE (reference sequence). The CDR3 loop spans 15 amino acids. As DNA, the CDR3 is TGTGCCAGCAGCCCAAGCGGGAGAAGCACAGATACGCAGTATTTT. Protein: CASSPSGRSTDTQYF.

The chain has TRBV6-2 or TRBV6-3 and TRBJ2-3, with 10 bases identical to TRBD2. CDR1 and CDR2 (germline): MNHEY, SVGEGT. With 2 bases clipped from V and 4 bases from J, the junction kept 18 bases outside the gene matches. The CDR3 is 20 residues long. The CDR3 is CASSYPTMGETSGWPDTQYF. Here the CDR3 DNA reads TGTGCCAGCAGTTACCCGACAATGGGCGAGACTAGCGGGTGGCCAGATACGCAGTATTTT.

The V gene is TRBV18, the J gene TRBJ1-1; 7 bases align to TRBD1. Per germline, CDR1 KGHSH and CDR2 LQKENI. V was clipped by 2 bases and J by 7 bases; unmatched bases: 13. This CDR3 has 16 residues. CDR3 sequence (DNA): TGTGCCAGCTCACCAACGCAGTCAGGGGGAAGCGGTGAAGCTTTCTTT. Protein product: CASSPTQSGGSGEAFF.

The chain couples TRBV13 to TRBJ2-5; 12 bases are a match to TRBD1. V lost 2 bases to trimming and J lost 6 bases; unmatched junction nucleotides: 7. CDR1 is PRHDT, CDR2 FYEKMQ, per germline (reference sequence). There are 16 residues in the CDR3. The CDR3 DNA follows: TGTGCCAGCAGCTTAAGGGACAGGGGGCAAGGGAAGACCCAGTACTTC. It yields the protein CASSLRDRGQGKTQYF.

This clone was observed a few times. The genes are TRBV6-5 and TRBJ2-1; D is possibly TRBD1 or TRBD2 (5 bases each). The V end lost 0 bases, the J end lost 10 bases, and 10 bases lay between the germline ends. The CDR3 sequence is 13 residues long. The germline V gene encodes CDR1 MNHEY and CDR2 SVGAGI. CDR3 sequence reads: CASSYSWGSEQFF. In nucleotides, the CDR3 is TGTGCCAGCAGTTACTCATGGGGGTCGGAGCAGTTCTTC.

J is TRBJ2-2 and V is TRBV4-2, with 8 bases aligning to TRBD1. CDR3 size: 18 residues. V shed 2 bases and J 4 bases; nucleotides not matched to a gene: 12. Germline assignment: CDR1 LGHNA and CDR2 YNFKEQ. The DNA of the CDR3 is TGTGCCAGCAGCCAAAGCTGGTGGCAGGGGGCTGGCACCGGGGAGCTGTTTTTT. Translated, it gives CASSQSWWQGAGTGELFF.

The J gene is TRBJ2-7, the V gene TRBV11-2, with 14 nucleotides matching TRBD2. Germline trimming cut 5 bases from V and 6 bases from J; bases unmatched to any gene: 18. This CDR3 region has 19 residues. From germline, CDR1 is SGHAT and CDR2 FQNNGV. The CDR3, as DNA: TGTGCCAGCAGCCCATATTGGACTAGCGGGAGGTCGGGTTCGGGCGAGCAGTACTTC. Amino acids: CASSPYWTSGRSGSGEQYF.

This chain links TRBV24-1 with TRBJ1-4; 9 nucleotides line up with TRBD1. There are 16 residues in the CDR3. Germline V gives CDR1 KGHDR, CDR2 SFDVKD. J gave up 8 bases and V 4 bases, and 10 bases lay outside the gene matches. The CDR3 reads CATSEAGQGHSEKLFF. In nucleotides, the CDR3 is TGTGCCACCAGTGAAGCCGGACAGGGGCATTCCGAAAAACTGTTTTTT.

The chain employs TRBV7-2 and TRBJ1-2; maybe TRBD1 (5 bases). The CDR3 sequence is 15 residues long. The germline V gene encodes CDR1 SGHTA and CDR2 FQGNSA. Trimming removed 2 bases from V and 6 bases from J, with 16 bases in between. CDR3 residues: CASSLSYGPGDGYTF. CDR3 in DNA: TGTGCCAGCAGCTTAAGCTACGGTCCGGGGGATGGCTACACCTTC.

The CDR3 region has the DNA TGTGCCAGCAGCAGGGGACTAGTAGAGACCCAGTACTTC. This translates into CASSRGLVETQYF. The chain uses TRBV5-4 and TRBJ2-5; 8 nucleotides match TRBD2. The CDR3 extends over 13 amino acids. Germline V gene data show CDR1 as SGHNT and CDR2 as YYREEE (reference sequence). Trimming removed 4 bases from V and 4 bases from J; junction bases left unmatched: 3.